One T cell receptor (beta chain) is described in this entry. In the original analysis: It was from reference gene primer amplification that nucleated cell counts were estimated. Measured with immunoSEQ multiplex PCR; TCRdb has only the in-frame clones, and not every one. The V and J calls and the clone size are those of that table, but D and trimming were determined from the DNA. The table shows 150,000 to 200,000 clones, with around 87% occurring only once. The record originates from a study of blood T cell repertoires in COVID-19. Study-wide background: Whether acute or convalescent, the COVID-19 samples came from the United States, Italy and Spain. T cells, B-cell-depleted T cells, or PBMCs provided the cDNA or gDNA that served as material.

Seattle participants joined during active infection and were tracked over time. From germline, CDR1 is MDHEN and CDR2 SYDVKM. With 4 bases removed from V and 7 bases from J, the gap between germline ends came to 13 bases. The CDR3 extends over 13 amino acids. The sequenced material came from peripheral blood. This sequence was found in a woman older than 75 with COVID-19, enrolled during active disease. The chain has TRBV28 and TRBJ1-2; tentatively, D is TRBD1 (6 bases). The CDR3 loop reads CASSSTGSLGYTF. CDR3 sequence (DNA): TGTGCCAGCAGTTCAACAGGGAGCCTTGGCTACACCTTC.